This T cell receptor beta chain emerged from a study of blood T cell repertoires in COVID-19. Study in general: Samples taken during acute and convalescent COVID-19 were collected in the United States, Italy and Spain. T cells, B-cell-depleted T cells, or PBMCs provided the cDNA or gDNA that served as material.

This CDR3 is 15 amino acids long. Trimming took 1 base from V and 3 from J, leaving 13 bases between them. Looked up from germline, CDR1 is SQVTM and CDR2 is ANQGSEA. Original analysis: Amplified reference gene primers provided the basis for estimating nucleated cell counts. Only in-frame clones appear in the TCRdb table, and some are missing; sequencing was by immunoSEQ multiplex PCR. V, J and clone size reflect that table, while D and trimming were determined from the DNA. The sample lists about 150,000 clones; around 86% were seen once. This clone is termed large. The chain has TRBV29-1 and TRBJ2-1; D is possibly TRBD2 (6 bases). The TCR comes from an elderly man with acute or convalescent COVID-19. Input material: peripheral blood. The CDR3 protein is CSVEVWDSRYNEQFF. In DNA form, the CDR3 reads TGCAGCGTTGAAGTTTGGGACTCACGCTACAATGAGCAGTTCTTC.